This entry lists 30 T cell receptor beta chains sequenced from one sample in a study of blood T cell repertoires in COVID-19. The data were produced by immunoSEQ multiplex PCR, yet TCRdb's version contains in-frame clones alone and is incomplete. The sample contains about 220,000 clones, roughly 80% of which appear only once. Sequenced input: PBMCs or T cells enriched from blood (not recorded which). The receptor set was obtained from a woman aged 40 to 55 who had been exposed to COVID-19.

V usage is TRBV29-1 and J usage is TRBJ1-1; perhaps TRBD1 as D (5 bases). Germline V CDR1 and CDR2: SQVTM, ANQGSEA. The CDR3 is 13 residues long. V was shortened by 3 bases and J by 3 bases, with 11 bases between the two germline ends. The CDR3 region is CSVDRQGDTEAFF. The CDR3 DNA reads as TGCAGCGTTGACAGACAAGGGGACACTGAAGCTTTCTTT.

The V call is TRBV14, the J call TRBJ2-2, with D hard to call. The germline V and J ends were trimmed by 5 bases and 6 bases, with 10 bases remaining between them. The CDR3 totals 13 residues. Germline V lookup: CDR1 SGHDN, CDR2 FVKESK. The CDR3 nucleotides read TGTGCCAGCAGCGACCAAGCGTCCGGGGAGCTGTTTTTT. Translation: CASSDQASGELFF.

This chain uses TRBV6-4 with TRBJ2-4; no clear D gene. V dropped 7 bases and J dropped 0 bases, with 13 bases sitting between them. Germline-derived CDR1 and CDR2 are MRHNA and SNTAGT. This CDR3 spans 15 amino acids. CDR3 DNA sequence: TGTGCCAGCACCGCCTGGGCCCCAGCCAAAAACATTCAGTACTTC. It encodes CASTAWAPAKNIQYF.

The genes are TRBV7-6 and TRBJ1-4; D is unresolved. This CDR3 comprises 15 residues. The germline CDR1 and CDR2 sequences are SGHVS and FNYEAQ. V was cut by 5 bases and J by 7 bases, with 17 bases left in between. CDR3 DNA: TGTGCCAGCAGCCGACGAGGGCAGGCGGGTGAAAAACTGTTTTTT. Amino acid sequence: CASSRRGQAGEKLFF.

The chain recombines TRBV6-6 with TRBJ2-7; 11 positions match TRBD2. The CDR3 length is 17 residues. V lost 5 bases, J lost 1 base, and 10 bases stayed unmatched. The germline V gene has CDR1 MNHNY and CDR2 SVGAGI (reference sequence). CDR3 amino acids: CASSPPTGTSGSYEQYF. In DNA form, the CDR3 reads TGTGCCAGCAGTCCTCCCACAGGGACTAGCGGATCCTACGAGCAGTACTTC.

The V call is TRBV9, the J call TRBJ1-2, with a tentative D call TRBD1 (5 bases). Germline V CDR1 and CDR2: SGDLS, YYNGEE. V dropped 5 bases and J dropped 2 bases, with 16 bases sitting between them. CDR3 length: 15 amino acids. CDR3 DNA sequence: TGTGCCAGCAGTCCTTCGTTGGCAGGGAACTATGGCTACACCTTC. It codes for CASSPSLAGNYGYTF.

V and J are TRBV6-5 and TRBJ1-2, with 7 nucleotides matching TRBD1. The CDR3 is made up of 15 amino acids. CDR1 is MNHEY, CDR2 SVGAGI, per germline. V dropped 5 bases and J dropped 2; count of bases not matched to a gene: 8. CDR3 sequence (DNA): TGTGCCAGCAGTAGGACGGGACAGACAAACTATGGCTACACCTTC. Its protein product is CASSRTGQTNYGYTF.

The gene calls are TRBV6-2 or TRBV6-3 and TRBJ2-7; the D gene is possibly TRBD1 (6 bases). Germline V gene lookup returns CDR1 MNHEY and CDR2 SVGEGT. V lost 5 bases and J lost 0, with 14 bases in between. CDR3 length equals 15 residues. In DNA form, the CDR3 reads TGTGCCAGCAGTAACCCCGGGACAAACTCCTACGAGCAGTACTTC. Encoded protein: CASSNPGTNSYEQYF.

As DNA, the CDR3 is TGTGCCAGCAGCTTATGGACTACTAACTATGGCTACACCTTC. Amino acids: CASSLWTTNYGYTF. The chain recombines TRBV7-2 with TRBJ1-2, with unresolved D. Germline CDR1 SGHTA, CDR2 FQGNSA. This CDR3 has 14 residues. The ends were cut back, 2 bases at V and 0 bases at J, with 7 bases in the middle.

The chain carries TRBV19 and TRBJ2-1, with a tentative D call TRBD1 (6 bases). The CDR3 is made up of 15 amino acids. V was cut by 0 bases and J by 9 bases, with 15 bases left in between. The germline V gene encodes CDR1 LNHDA and CDR2 SQIVND (reference sequence). CDR3 loop: CASSIDNPGQTEQFF. The CDR3 bases are TGTGCCAGTAGTATAGATAACCCTGGACAGACTGAGCAGTTCTTC.

Here the CDR3 reads CASTMDGSSYEQYF. In DNA form, the CDR3 reads TGTGCCAGCACAATGGACGGGAGCTCCTACGAGCAGTACTTC. The chain employs TRBV6-5 and TRBJ2-7, with D perhaps matching TRBD2 (6 bases). The V gene lost 7 bases and the J gene lost 0 bases, with 13 bases spanning the gap. The CDR3 has 14 amino acids. From germline, CDR1 is MNHEY and CDR2 SVGAGI.

The chain uses TRBV6-2 or TRBV6-3 and TRBJ2-1, with D possibly TRBD1 on 6 matching bases. Deletions cut 7 bases from V and 2 bases from J, with 21 bases between. There are 17 residues in the CDR3. In germline, CDR1 is MNHEY, CDR2 SVGEGT. This chain's CDR3 is CASTPIPHRATYNEQFF. DNA for the CDR3: TGTGCCAGCACCCCCATCCCCCACAGGGCCACCTACAATGAGCAGTTCTTC.

V and J are TRBV7-2 and TRBJ1-3; perhaps TRBD1 as D (6 bases). This CDR3 is 17 amino acids long. The V gene's germline CDR1 is SGHTA and CDR2 FQGNSA. Trimming took off 5 bases at V and 2 bases at J, with 19 bases between the two ends. The CDR3 reads CASSNLGRGAAGNTIYF. As DNA, the CDR3 is TGTGCCAGCAGCAACCTGGGGCGGGGGGCGGCTGGAAACACCATATATTTT.

The chain links TRBV7-9 to TRBJ2-7; D call uncertain. This CDR3 has 15 residues. Germline V CDR1 and CDR2: SEHNR, FQNEAQ (reference sequence). Deletions cut 4 bases from V and 3 bases from J, with 16 bases between. This chain's CDR3 is CASSSGFEVSYEQYF. The CDR3 DNA sequence: TGTGCCAGCAGCTCCGGGTTCGAGGTGAGCTACGAGCAGTACTTC. Full variable domain (remainder filled in from reference TRBV7-9 and TRBJ2-7): DTGVSQNPRHKITKRGQNVTFRCDPISEHNRLYWYRQTLGQGPEFLTYFQNEAQLEKSRLLSDRFSAERPKGSFSTLEIQRTEQGDSAMYLCASSSGFEVSYEQYFGPGTRLTVT.

This chain connects TRBV19 to TRBJ1-5, with D maybe TRBD1 (6 bases). Trimming cost V 4 bases and J 6 bases, with 10 bases left between them. Per the germline V gene, CDR1 is LNHDA and CDR2 is SQIVND (reference sequence). This CDR3 contains 13 residues. The CDR3 is CASSKGGAQPQHF. In nucleotides, the CDR3 is TGTGCCAGTAGTAAAGGGGGGGCTCAGCCCCAGCATTTT.

The gene calls are TRBV6-5 and TRBJ1-5, with a tentative D call TRBD1 (5 bases). V lost 0 bases and J 1 base, leaving 10 bases between the germline ends. The CDR3 length is 16 residues. Germline loops: CDR1 MNHEY, CDR2 SVGAGI. The CDR3 DNA reads as TGTGCCAGCAGTTACTCACGGTGGGGCAGCAATCAGCCCCAGCATTTT. Translating it yields CASSYSRWGSNQPQHF.

This chain connects TRBV5-1 to TRBJ1-1, with 8 bases fitting TRBD1. This CDR3 has 15 amino acids. The germline V gene encodes CDR1 SGHRS and CDR2 YFSETQ. The ends lost 4 bases at V and 1 base at J; junction bases unmatched: 6. The CDR3: CASSQRTGRNTEAFF. CDR3 bases: TGCGCCAGCAGCCAGAGGACAGGGAGGAACACTGAAGCTTTCTTT. Full variable domain (outside the CDR3, taken from reference TRBV5-1 and TRBJ1-1): KAGVTQTPRYLIKTRGQQVTLSCSPISGHRSVSWYQQTPGQGLQFLFEYFSETQRNKGNFPGRFSGRQFSNSRSEMNVSTLELGDSALYLCASSQRTGRNTEAFFGQGTRLTVV.

The rearrangement uses TRBV6-1 and TRBJ1-2; TRBD1 agrees at 8 bases. Per the germline V gene, CDR1 is MNHNS and CDR2 is SASEGT. The CDR3 spans 17 residues. Germline trimming cut 1 base from V and 4 bases from J; bases unmatched to any gene: 11. For the CDR3, the DNA is TGTGCCAGCAGTGAAGGGGTGTCAGGGGGCGTTGGCTATGGCTACACCTTC. This codes for CASSEGVSGGVGYGYTF.

V gene TRBV15 combines with J gene TRBJ1-5; a possible D gene is TRBD1 (5 bases). From germline, CDR1 is LNHNV and CDR2 YYDKDF (reference sequence). The CDR3 covers 16 residues. V shed 0 bases and J shed 7 bases, with 16 bases lying between them. The CDR3 here is CATSRDRTGGIQPQHF. The CDR3 coding sequence is TGTGCCACCAGCAGAGATAGGACCGGGGGAATCCAGCCCCAGCATTTT.

The CDR3 DNA sequence: TGTGCCAGCAGCCCGGTGGGAGGGGATCATGAGCAGTTCTTC. Encoded protein: CASSPVGGDHEQFF. This chain uses TRBV5-6 with TRBJ2-1; 7 bases are a match to TRBD2. J lost 8 bases, V lost 4 bases, and 9 bases had no gene match. Germline CDR1 is SGHDT and CDR2 is YYEEEE. The CDR3 length is 14 residues.

The chain carries TRBV27 and TRBJ1-2; TRBD1 aligns across 10 bases. The CDR3 extends over 16 amino acids. V gave up 2 bases and J gave up 4 bases; unmatched junction bases: 7. Germline V CDR1 and CDR2: MNHEY, SMNVEV (reference sequence). CDR3 sequence reads: CASSLLGTGVGYGYTF. The CDR3 nucleotides are TGTGCCAGCAGTTTACTCGGGACAGGGGTTGGCTATGGCTACACCTTC.

This clone was seen only a few times. The chain joins TRBV6-5 to TRBJ2-5; 12 bases map to TRBD1. The V segment lost 5 bases and the J segment 5 bases; nucleotides outside the gene matches: 6. CDR1 and CDR2 (germline): MNHEY, SVGAGI. This CDR3 is 15 amino acids long. The DNA for the CDR3 is TGTGCCAGCAGTCGGGACAGGGGGCGAGGGGAGACCCAGTACTTC. Translating it yields CASSRDRGRGETQYF.

The chain combines TRBV11-2 with TRBJ1-2; 9 positions agree with TRBD1. This CDR3 comprises 19 residues. In germline, CDR1 is SGHAT, CDR2 FQNNGV. The V segment lost 2 bases and the J segment 0 bases; nucleotides outside the gene matches: 13. The CDR3 loop is CASSLPTGGDTLSNYGYTF. The CDR3 nucleotides read TGTGCCAGCAGCTTACCGACAGGGGGAGACACTCTGTCTAACTATGGCTACACCTTC.

In this sample, this clone turned up a few times. The chain combines TRBV28 with TRBJ1-2, with a possible D match to TRBD1 (6 bases). The V end was cut by 3 bases, the J end by 4 bases, with 15 bases between. CDR1 is MDHEN, CDR2 SYDVKM, per germline. The CDR3 loop spans 15 amino acids. In DNA, the CDR3 is TGTGCCAGCAGTTTGGCACAGGGTCGGACCTATGGCTACACCTTC. This codes for CASSLAQGRTYGYTF.

The gene calls are TRBV7-9 and TRBJ2-3, with D possibly matching TRBD2 (6 bases). This CDR3 comprises 15 residues. V was shortened by 4 bases and J by 0 bases, with 11 bases between the two germline ends. Germline V CDR1 and CDR2: SEHNR, FQNEAQ (reference sequence). The DNA for the CDR3 is TGTGCCAGCAGCTCTACCGGGAGAAGCACAGATACGCAGTATTTT. It translates to CASSSTGRSTDTQYF.

The V and J genes are TRBV3-1 (or the pseudogene TRBV3-2) and TRBJ2-1; 8 bases fit TRBD1. With V trimmed by 5 bases and J by 5 bases, 11 bases remained unmatched. Germline-derived CDR1 and CDR2 are LGHDT and YNNKEL (reference sequence). CDR3 size: 16 residues. CDR3 protein: CASSTRRGQVHNEQFF. The DNA of the CDR3 is TGTGCCAGCAGCACCCGCAGGGGGCAGGTACACAATGAGCAGTTCTTC.

The chain couples TRBV5-1 to TRBJ2-2, with 7 bases identical to TRBD1. The CDR3 consists of 16 residues. V gave up 0 bases and J gave up 1 base; unmatched junction bases: 3. Looked up from germline, CDR1 is SGHRS and CDR2 is YFSETQ. In nucleotides, the CDR3 is TGCGCCAGCAGCTTGGAGGCAGGGGGGAACACCGGGGAGCTGTTTTTT. Translated, it gives CASSLEAGGNTGELFF.

This chain connects TRBV27 to TRBJ1-5, with D maybe TRBD1 (5 bases). The CDR3 spans 13 residues. V was clipped by 3 bases and J by 7 bases, with 10 bases between them. CDR1 MNHEY and CDR2 SMNVEV come from the germline V gene (reference sequence). CDR3 bases: TGTGCCAGCAGTTTTGCAGGGATCCAGCCCCAGCATTTT. Residues: CASSFAGIQPQHF.

This clone has only a few counts. V usage is TRBV21-1 and J usage is TRBJ1-5; TRBD1 was called by the table and not checked on the DNA. TRBV21-1 is tagged as a pseudogene. This CDR3 is 14 amino acids long. CDR3: CASPTGNSAQPQHF. Written as DNA, the CDR3 is TGTGCCAGCCCAACAGGGAATTCGGCTCAGCCCCAGCATTTT.

This clone has only a few counts. The chain is built from TRBV3-1 (or the pseudogene TRBV3-2) and TRBJ1-1; D gene uncertain. The ends were cut back, 3 bases at V and 0 bases at J, with 17 bases in the middle. Per germline, CDR1 LGHDT and CDR2 YNNKEL (reference sequence). The CDR3 consists of 17 residues. In nucleotides, the CDR3 is TGTGCCAGCAGCCATATAGGGCCGGGGAGGATGAACACTGAAGCTTTCTTT. This encodes CASSHIGPGRMNTEAFF.